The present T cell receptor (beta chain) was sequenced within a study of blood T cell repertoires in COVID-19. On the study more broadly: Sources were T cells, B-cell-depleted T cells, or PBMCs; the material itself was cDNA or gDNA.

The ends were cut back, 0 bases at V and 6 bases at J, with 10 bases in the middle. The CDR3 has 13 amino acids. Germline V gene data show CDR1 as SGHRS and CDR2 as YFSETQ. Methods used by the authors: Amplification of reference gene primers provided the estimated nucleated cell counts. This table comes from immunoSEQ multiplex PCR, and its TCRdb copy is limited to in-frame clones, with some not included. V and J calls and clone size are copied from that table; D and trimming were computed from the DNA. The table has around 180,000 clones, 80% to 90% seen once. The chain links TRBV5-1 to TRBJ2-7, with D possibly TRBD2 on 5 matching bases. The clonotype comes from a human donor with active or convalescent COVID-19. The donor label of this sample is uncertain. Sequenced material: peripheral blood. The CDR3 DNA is TGCGCCAGCAGCTTGGGAGGGTTGGGCGAGCAGTACTTC. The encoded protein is CASSLGGLGEQYF.